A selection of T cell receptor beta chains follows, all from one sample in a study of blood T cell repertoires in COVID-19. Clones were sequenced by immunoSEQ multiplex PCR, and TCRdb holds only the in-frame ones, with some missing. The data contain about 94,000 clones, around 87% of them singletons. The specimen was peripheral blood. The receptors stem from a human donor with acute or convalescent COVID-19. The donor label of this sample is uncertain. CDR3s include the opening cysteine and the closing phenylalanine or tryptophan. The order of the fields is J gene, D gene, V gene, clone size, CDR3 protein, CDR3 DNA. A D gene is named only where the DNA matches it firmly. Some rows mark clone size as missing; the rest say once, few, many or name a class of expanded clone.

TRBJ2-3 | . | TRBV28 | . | CASRAGTPPDTQYF | TGTGCCAGCAGAGCTGGGACACCTCCAGATACGCAGTATTTT
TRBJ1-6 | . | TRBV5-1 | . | CASSLEPYNSPLHF | TGCGCCAGCAGCTTGGAGCCTTATAATTCACCCCTCCACTTT
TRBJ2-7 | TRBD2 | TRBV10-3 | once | CAIRPSGGSSYEQYF | TGTGCCATTCGTCCTAGCGGGGGGTCCTCCTACGAGCAGTACTTC
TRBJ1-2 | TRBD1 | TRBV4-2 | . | CASSRNRGEDYGYTF | TGTGCCAGCAGCCGCAACAGGGGAGAGGACTATGGCTACACCTTC
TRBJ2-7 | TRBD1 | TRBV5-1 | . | CASSTQGHEQYF | TGCGCCAGCAGCACACAGGGGCACGAGCAGTACTTC
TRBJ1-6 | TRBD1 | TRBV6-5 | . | CASSYTDREYNSPLHF | TGTGCCAGCAGTTACACAGACAGGGAATATAATTCACCCCTCCACTTT
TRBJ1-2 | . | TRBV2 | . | CASRDTGGNYGYTF | TGTGCCAGCAGGGATACGGGGGGCAACTATGGCTACACCTTC
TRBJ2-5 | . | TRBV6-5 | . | CASNRDMQETQYF | TGTGCCAGCAACCGGGACATGCAAGAGACCCAGTACTTC
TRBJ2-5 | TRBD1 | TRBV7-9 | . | CASSSQGPETQYF | TGTGCCAGCAGCTCACAGGGGCCGGAGACCCAGTACTTC
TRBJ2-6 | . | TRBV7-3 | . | CASSPVPGRGFSGANVLTF | TGTGCCAGCAGCCCCGTCCCCGGCAGGGGCTTCTCTGGGGCCAACGTCCTGACTTTC
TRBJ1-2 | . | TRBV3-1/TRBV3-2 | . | CASSQDQQGGGYTF | TGTGCCAGCAGCCAAGATCAGCAGGGTGGGGGCTACACCTTC
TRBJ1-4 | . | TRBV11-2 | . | CASSLGFGPQREKLFF | TGTGCCAGCAGCTTAGGGTTTGGGCCCCAACGGGAAAAACTGTTTTTT
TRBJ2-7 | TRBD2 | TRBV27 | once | CASGTGGGHEQYF | TGTGCCAGTGGGACGGGAGGGGGTCACGAGCAGTACTTC
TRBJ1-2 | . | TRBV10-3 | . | CAISADRGTGYGYTF | TGTGCCATCAGTGCGGACAGAGGTACCGGCTATGGCTACACCTTC
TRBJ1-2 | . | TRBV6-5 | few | CASSYRGLTAPGYTF | TGTGCCAGCAGTTACCGTGGACTTACAGCCCCAGGCTACACCTTC
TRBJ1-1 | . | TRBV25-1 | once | CASSVGLNTEAFF | TGTGCCAGCAGTGTGGGCTTGAACACTGAAGCTTTCTTT
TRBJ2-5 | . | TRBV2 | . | CASRRTGSPQETQYF | TGTGCCAGCAGAAGGACCGGGAGCCCCCAAGAGACCCAGTACTTC
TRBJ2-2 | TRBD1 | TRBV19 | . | CASSGTAHTGELFF | TGTGCCAGTTCCGGGACAGCTCACACCGGGGAGCTGTTTTTT
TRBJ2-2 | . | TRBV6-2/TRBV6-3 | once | CASSYTRFRSANTGELFF | TGTGCCAGCAGTTATACCCGGTTTAGATCGGCGAACACCGGGGAGCTGTTTTTT
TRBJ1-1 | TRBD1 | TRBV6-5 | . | CASSYSGQGVAEAFF | TGTGCCAGCAGTTACTCGGGGCAGGGGGTCGCTGAAGCTTTCTTT
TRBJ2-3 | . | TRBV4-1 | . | CASSQEFRALRTDTQYF | TGCGCCAGCAGCCAAGAGTTCAGGGCTCTTCGCACAGATACGCAGTATTTT
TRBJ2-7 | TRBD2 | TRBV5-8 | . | CASRRGGEQYF | TGTGCCAGCAGGCGGGGGGGCGAGCAGTACTTC
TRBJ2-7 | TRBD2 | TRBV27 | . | CASSRIAGGPVGEQYF | TGTGCCAGCAGTCGAATAGCGGGGGGCCCTGTGGGTGAGCAGTACTTC
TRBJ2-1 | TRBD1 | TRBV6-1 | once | CASSEAQTGSDEQFF | TGTGCCAGCAGTGAAGCGCAGACAGGGTCGGATGAGCAGTTCTTC
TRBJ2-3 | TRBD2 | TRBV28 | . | CASSPPGGGEDTQYF | TGTGCCAGCAGCCCCCCGGGGGGGGGCGAAGATACGCAGTATTTT